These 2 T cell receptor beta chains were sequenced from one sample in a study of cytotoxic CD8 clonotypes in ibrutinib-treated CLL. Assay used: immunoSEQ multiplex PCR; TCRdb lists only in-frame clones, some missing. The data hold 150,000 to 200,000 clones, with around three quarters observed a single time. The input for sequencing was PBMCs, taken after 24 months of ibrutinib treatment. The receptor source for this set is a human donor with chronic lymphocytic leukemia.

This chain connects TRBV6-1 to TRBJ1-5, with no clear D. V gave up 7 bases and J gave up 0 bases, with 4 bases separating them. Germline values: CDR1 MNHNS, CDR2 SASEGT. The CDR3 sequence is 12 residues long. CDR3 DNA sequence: TGTGCCAGCAACCGTAGCAATCAGCCCCAGCATTTT. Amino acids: CASNRSNQPQHF.

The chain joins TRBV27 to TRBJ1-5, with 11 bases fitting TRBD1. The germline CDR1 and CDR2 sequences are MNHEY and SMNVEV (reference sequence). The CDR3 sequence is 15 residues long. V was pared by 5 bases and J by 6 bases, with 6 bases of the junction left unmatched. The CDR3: CASSPWTGGGQPQHF. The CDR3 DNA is TGTGCCAGCAGTCCCTGGACAGGGGGCGGTCAGCCCCAGCATTTT.